The clone carrying this T cell receptor beta chain was counted between two and nine times. The antigen remains undetermined. This CDR3 has 14 residues. The V gene's germline CDR1 is SNHLY and CDR2 FYNNEI. Trimming took 1 base from V and 0 from J, leaving 5 bases between them. Next came a second PCR, run for about 7 to 12 cycles, which used a sample-barcoded 5' primer along with a J-beta primer mix. TCRdb re-analysed the 5' RACE reads in MiXCR, keeping a single row per CDR3 protein. This sample has some 760,000 distinct CDR3 sequences, with 25% found just once. This sample was taken from a study of blood T cells in healthy people across ages. Whole-study findings and limits: The unknown donor CMV status may have confounded expanded clonotype changes. Higher diversity, along with more naive CD4+ cells, distinguished long-lived donors from aged donors.

These data also featured in a second study, about T cells of mothers and their children. That paper states: According to the study, all extracted RNA entered cDNA synthesis at roughly 1.5 ug per 15 ul. Across the analysis, no persistent microchimeric T cell clones were detected.

This receptor was taken from a boy between 10 and 17 years old in good health. The chain links TRBV2 to TRBJ2-3; D call uncertain. The sequencing input was blood. The CDR3 sequence is CASSEGHSTDTQYF. The CDR3 DNA sequence: TGTGCCAGCAGTGAAGGGCACAGCACAGATACGCAGTATTTT. Variable domain in full (rest from reference TRBV2 and TRBJ2-3): EPEVTQTPSHQVTQMGQEVILRCVPISNHLYFYWYRQILGQKVEFLVSFYNNEISEKSEIFDDQFSVERPDGSNFTLKIRSTKLEDSAMYFCASSEGHSTDTQYFGPGTRLTVL.